The 11 T cell receptor beta chains given below trace back to one sample, sequenced in a study of Graves' ophthalmopathy and Graves' hyperthyroidism. RNA transcripts were the template, and TCR beta CDR3 regions were amplified from them. RT-PCR was first run with HTBI primers, then multiplex PCR in a second round. One entry per CDR3 protein results from TCRdb running MiXCR on the multiplex PCR reads. Here the sample spans 200,000 to 250,000 distinct CDR3 sequences, roughly 27% being singletons. The sequencing input was peripheral blood. These receptors were taken from a man over 45 with Graves' ophthalmopathy.

This clonotype was observed many times. The V call is TRBV2, the J call TRBJ1-1, with 7 nucleotides matching TRBD1. The CDR3 is 11 residues long. V was pared by 3 bases and J by 11 bases, with 3 bases of the junction left unmatched. Germline assignment: CDR1 SNHLY and CDR2 FYNNEI. CDR3 sequence: CASSEDRRAFF. The CDR3 DNA sequence: TGTGCCAGCAGTGAGGACAGGAGGGCTTTCTTT. The full variable domain, rest sourced from reference TRBV2 and TRBJ1-1, is EPEVTQTPSHQVTQMGQEVILRCVPISNHLYFYWYRQILGQKVEFLVSFYNNEISEKSEIFDDQFSVERPDGSNFTLKIRSTKLEDSAMYFCASSEDRRAFFGQGTRLTVV.

This clonotype was detected many times. The CDR3 DNA reads TGTGCCAGCAGTCTTGGGACTAGCGGGAGGGCCGTCGAGCAGTACTTC. As protein: CASSLGTSGRAVEQYF. This rearrangement joins TRBV27 to TRBJ2-7, with 16 bases lining up with TRBD2. Per germline, CDR1 MNHEY and CDR2 SMNVEV (reference sequence). The trim removed 5 bases at V and 6 bases at J, leaving 7 bases unmatched. The length of the CDR3 is 16 residues.

This clonotype was recorded at least ten times. The chain combines TRBV29-1 with TRBJ1-1; the D gene is possibly TRBD1 (6 bases). From germline, CDR1 is SQVTM and CDR2 ANQGSEA. The V end lost 5 bases, the J end lost 0 bases, and 19 bases lay between the germline ends. This CDR3 contains 16 residues. DNA for the CDR3: TGCAGCGTTAGCGACAGGAAGGGGGTTCTGAACACTGAAGCTTTCTTT. Its translation is CSVSDRKGVLNTEAFF.

This clonotype was seen many times. The rearrangement joins TRBV19 to TRBJ1-2, with 7 bases aligning to TRBD1. With 9 bases clipped from V and 4 bases from J, the junction kept 5 bases outside the gene matches. The CDR3 loop spans 12 amino acids. CDR1 is LNHDA and CDR2 is SQIVND in the germline V gene (reference sequence). The CDR3, as DNA: TGTGCCAGCTACAGGGGTGGCTATGGCTACACCTTC. It yields the protein CASYRGGYGYTF.

This clonotype was counted only a few times. The chain recombines TRBV12-3 or TRBV12-4 with TRBJ1-2; 10 bases are a match to TRBD1. The CDR3 is 13 residues long. The V and J ends lost 3 bases and 6 bases, in that order; junction bases with no gene match: 1. The CDR3 DNA reads as TGTGCCAGCAGTTTGGGGACAGGGGATGGCTACACCTTC. The encoded protein is CASSLGTGDGYTF.

This clonotype was detected many times. The V gene is TRBV12-3 or TRBV12-4, the J gene TRBJ2-5; D is unresolved. This CDR3 has 14 amino acids. Between the trimmed V and J ends, which lost 5 bases and 0 bases, there was a span of 10 bases. The CDR3 nucleotides read TGTGCCAGCAGTCTAAGAACGTACCAAGAGACCCAGTACTTC. This gives the protein CASSLRTYQETQYF.

This clonotype occurred many times. The rearrangement links TRBV6-1 to TRBJ2-7, with D uncertain. Germline V CDR1 and CDR2: MNHNS, SASEGT. Trimming shortened V by 3 bases and J by 2 bases, and 11 bases separated the two germline ends. This CDR3 is built from 14 residues. In DNA, the CDR3 is TGTGCCAGCAGTGATGAATATAGAACCTACGAGCAGTACTTC. This gives the protein CASSDEYRTYEQYF.

This clonotype was seen many times. V is TRBV7-2 and J is TRBJ1-2; 7 bases agree with TRBD1. The V gene end was trimmed by 5 bases and the J gene end by 1 base; junction bases not matched to a gene: 4. The CDR3 is 14 amino acids. Germline loops: CDR1 SGHTA, CDR2 FQGNSA. CDR3 loop: CASSPGTVNYGYTF. In DNA form, the CDR3 reads TGTGCCAGCAGCCCAGGGACAGTTAACTATGGCTACACCTTC.

This clonotype occurred many times. Here the CDR3 DNA reads TGCAGTGCTAGAGATCGTGCTAGACAAGAGACCCAGTACTTC. Translating it yields CSARDRARQETQYF. The chain couples TRBV20-1 to TRBJ2-5; D unclear. The CDR3 spans 14 residues. V was clipped by 0 bases and J by 2 bases, with 10 bases between them. The germline V gene encodes CDR1 DFQATT and CDR2 SNEGSKA (reference sequence).

Ten or more counts support this clonotype. V usage is TRBV6-1 and J usage is TRBJ1-2; unclear D gene. Germline V gene sequence: CDR1 MNHNS, CDR2 SASEGT. V shed 5 bases and J shed 6 bases, with 16 bases lying between them. There are 14 residues in the CDR3. DNA of the CDR3: TGTGCCAGCAGTCCCCGACTGATAAAGGATGGCTACACCTTC. This sequence encodes CASSPRLIKDGYTF.

The chain links TRBV15 to TRBJ1-1, with D uncertain. V dropped 0 bases and J dropped 1 base, with 9 bases sitting between them. The CDR3 has 15 amino acids. In germline, CDR1 is LNHNV, CDR2 YYDKDF (reference sequence). The CDR3 DNA follows: TGTGCCACCAGCAGAGATCGGACGGAGAACACTGAAGCTTTCTTT. Translation: CATSRDRTENTEAFF.